These 21 T cell receptor beta chains were all obtained from the same sample, sequenced in a study of breast tumors, draining lymph nodes, adjacent tissues (dated by TCRdb to 2016 to 2017). Library prep was done by multiplex PCR. Reads for this sample came from an Illumina HiSeq 2000. TCRdb ran its own pipeline on the public reads, namely fastp trimming at Q25 and MiXCR clone calling, and kept in-frame beta chains. Identical CDR3 protein sequences are pooled into one entry, listed with their most common genes and DNA. The sample yields 7,000 to 9,000 distinct CDR3 sequences; over 60% were counted once. 42% of the sample is taken by the ten largest. Sequencing was carried out using tumor-adjacent breast tissue. These receptors were taken from a female donor with breast cancer. Some clones in this sample may be carry-over from other donors' samples.

The genes are TRBV5-1 and TRBJ1-6; D may be TRBD1 (6 bases). V dropped 4 bases and J dropped 7 bases, with 18 bases sitting between them. This CDR3 is built from 16 residues. Germline V gene sequence: CDR1 SGHRS, CDR2 YFSETQ. CDR3 sequence reads: CASSPRWGAKNSPLHF. In nucleotides, the CDR3 is TGCGCCAGCAGCCCCCGGTGGGGGGCGAAGAATTCACCCCTCCACTTT.

The chain employs TRBV11-3 and TRBJ2-2; 8 positions agree with TRBD2. CDR1 is SGHNT, CDR2 YENEEA, per germline. CDR3 size: 12 residues. V lost 8 bases to trimming and J lost 7 bases; unmatched junction nucleotides: 3. CDR3 in amino acids: CASREGDGELFF. The DNA of the CDR3 is TGTGCCAGCCGGGAGGGCGACGGGGAGCTGTTTTTT. Combining the CDR3 with reference TRBV11-3 and TRBJ2-2 gives the whole variable domain EAGVVQSPRYKIIEKKQPVAFWCNPISGHNTLYWYLQNLGQGPELLIRYENEEAVDDSQLPKDRFSAERLKGVDSTLKIQPAELGDSAVYLCASREGDGELFFGEGSRLTVL.

About this clonotype itself: The junction differs from germline at one of its ends, possibly a read error. This chain uses TRBV7-2 with TRBJ2-2; D possibly corresponds to TRBD1 (5 bases). Germline CDR1 is SGHTA and CDR2 is FQGNSA. The CDR3 extends over 14 amino acids. The CDR3 DNA sequence: TGTGCCAGCAGCTCCGCAGGGCAGACCGAGGAGCTGTTTTTC. The encoded protein is CASSSAGQTEELFF.

The chain couples TRBV7-2 to TRBJ2-1, with D possibly TRBD2 on 5 matching bases. CDR3 size: 14 residues. Germline assignment: CDR1 SGHTA and CDR2 FQGNSA. V lost 5 bases and J 6 bases, leaving 14 bases between the germline ends. The CDR3: CASSLSDSLNEQFF. DNA of the CDR3: TGTGCCAGCAGCCTCTCGGACTCCCTCAATGAGCAGTTCTTC.

The gene calls are TRBV7-6 and TRBJ2-6, with D unresolved. V lost 1 base and J lost 3, with 7 bases in between. Germline V gene data show CDR1 as SGHVS and CDR2 as FNYEAQ. The CDR3 is 15 residues long. The CDR3 reads CASSLGNFGANVLTF. CDR3 DNA: TGTGCCAGCAGCTTAGGTAACTTTGGGGCCAACGTCCTGACTTTC.

V and J are TRBV7-9 and TRBJ1-2; the D gene is possibly TRBD1 (6 bases). Germline V lookup: CDR1 SEHNR, CDR2 FQNEAQ (reference sequence). V was pared by 1 base and J by 4 bases, with 10 bases between. This CDR3 spans 14 amino acids. The CDR3, as DNA: TGTGCCAGCAGCTTAGTACAGGGAGTCTATGGCTACACCTTC. Its protein is CASSLVQGVYGYTF.

The chain combines TRBV29-1 with TRBJ2-7; D assignment may be TRBD1 or TRBD2 (5 bases each). The CDR3 is 12 amino acids. Germline-derived CDR1 and CDR2 are SQVTM and ANQGSEA. Trimming removed 7 bases at V and 1 base at J, with 11 bases between. CDR3 sequence (DNA): TGCAGCGCGGCGAGGGGATCCTACGAGCAGTACTTC. It encodes CSAARGSYEQYF.

The chain links TRBV7-6 to TRBJ2-3; D is ambiguous. Germline V gene data show CDR1 as SGHVS and CDR2 as FNYEAQ. The V end was cut by 5 bases, the J end by 5 bases, with 8 bases between. The CDR3 sequence is 12 residues long. CDR3 residues: CASSQTRDTQYF. In DNA, the CDR3 is TGTGCCAGCAGCCAGACACGAGATACGCAGTATTTT.

In this sample, this clonotype turned up a few times. The V gene is TRBV15, the J gene TRBJ1-4; D is uncertain. Looked up from germline, CDR1 is LNHNV and CDR2 is YYDKDF (reference sequence). The CDR3 length is 15 residues. V was pared by 0 bases and J by 0 bases, with 5 bases between. The CDR3 protein is CATSRDFATNEKLFF. CDR3 DNA: TGTGCCACCAGCAGAGATTTTGCAACTAATGAAAAACTGTTTTTT.

This sequence joins TRBV29-1 and TRBJ2-3; D may be TRBD2 (6 bases). This CDR3 spans 12 amino acids. The germline gives CDR1 SQVTM, CDR2 ANQGSEA. The V gene lost 0 bases and the J gene lost 7 bases, with 8 bases spanning the gap. CDR3 in amino acids: CSVEESGYTQYF. CDR3 DNA sequence: TGCAGCGTTGAAGAGAGCGGGTATACGCAGTATTTT.

V and J are TRBV29-1 and TRBJ2-2; D unresolved. The CDR3 runs 11 residues. Deletions cut 4 bases from V and 6 bases from J, with 6 bases between. The germline CDR1 and CDR2 sequences are SQVTM and ANQGSEA. The CDR3 nucleotides are TGCAGCGTTGGAGACCCCGGGGAGCTGTTTTTT. Translating it yields CSVGDPGELFF.

This clonotype is deemed medium-sized (0.01 to 0.1%). DNA for the CDR3: TGTGCCAGCAGCCCAGACTGGACAGTGTGGGAGACCCAGTACTTC. Residues: CASSPDWTVWETQYF. The rearrangement joins TRBV6-5 to TRBJ2-5; a weak D match, TRBD1 (6 bases). The CDR3 loop spans 15 amino acids. Germline-derived CDR1 and CDR2 are MNHEY and SVGAGI. The V end lost 6 bases, the J end lost 5 bases, and 19 bases lay between the germline ends.

This clonotype was seen ten or more times. The chain couples TRBV4-2 to TRBJ2-1; 10 nucleotides align to TRBD2. The CDR3 length is 16 residues. J lost 1 base, V lost 0 bases, and 0 bases had no gene match. From germline, CDR1 is LGHNA and CDR2 YNFKEQ. CDR3 residues: CASSQETSGSYNEQFF. In DNA form, the CDR3 reads TGTGCCAGCAGCCAAGAGACTAGCGGGTCCTACAATGAGCAGTTCTTC.

This chain links TRBV24-1 with TRBJ1-5; D uncertain. V lost 4 bases and J lost 4, with 16 bases in between. Germline assignment: CDR1 KGHDR and CDR2 SFDVKD. The CDR3 is 16 amino acids. This CDR3 is CATSDHRDGRNQPQHF. CDR3 DNA: TGTGCCACCAGTGACCATAGGGATGGTCGGAATCAGCCCCAGCATTTT.

The CDR3 nucleotides are TGTGCCAGCAGTTTACCTACAGGTCTGAGGGGAGAGACCCAGTACTTC. It yields the protein CASSLPTGLRGETQYF. The V call is TRBV28, the J call TRBJ2-5; perhaps D is TRBD1 or TRBD2 (5 bases each). Trimming took off 2 bases at V and 4 bases at J, with 17 bases between the two ends. The germline V gene encodes CDR1 MDHEN and CDR2 SYDVKM. The CDR3 runs 16 residues.

This clonotype was observed a few times. The chain couples TRBV4-1 to TRBJ1-1; D may be TRBD1 (6 bases). The CDR3 consists of 16 residues. The germline V and J ends were trimmed by 0 bases and 2 bases, with 13 bases remaining between them. The germline V gene has CDR1 MGHRA and CDR2 YSYEKL. CDR3 sequence: CASSQDPYRVNTEAFF. The DNA for the CDR3 is TGCGCCAGCAGCCAAGATCCGTACAGGGTAAACACTGAAGCTTTCTTT.

The chain has TRBV4-2 and TRBJ1-3; a weak D match, TRBD1 (5 bases). V was clipped by 0 bases and J by 5 bases, with 14 bases between them. The CDR3 sequence is 16 residues long. Germline CDR1 LGHNA, CDR2 YNFKEQ. The CDR3 DNA sequence: TGTGCCAGCAGCCAAGAGGGGGGAAACTTACGAAACACCATATATTTT. This translates into CASSQEGGNLRNTIYF.

The V gene is TRBV20-1, the J gene TRBJ2-7; 8 nucleotides line up with TRBD1. The CDR3 length is 15 residues. Unmatched junction bases numbered 14, after V lost 5 bases and J lost 5 bases. The germline CDR1 and CDR2 sequences are DFQATT and SNEGSKA (reference sequence). CDR3 protein: CSASPPDRGVDEQYF. The CDR3 nucleotides read TGCAGTGCTTCCCCCCCTGACAGGGGCGTCGACGAGCAGTACTTC.

The chain joins TRBV15 to TRBJ1-5; D gene uncertain. Trimming took off 3 bases at V and 3 bases at J, with 9 bases between the two ends. Germline V gene sequence: CDR1 LNHNV, CDR2 YYDKDF (reference sequence). This CDR3 region has 14 residues. CDR3 DNA sequence: TGTGCCACCAGCAGGACGGAGGACAATCAGCCCCAGCATTTT. It yields the protein CATSRTEDNQPQHF.

The chain couples TRBV20-1 to TRBJ2-7; D unclear. The V end lost 7 bases, the J end lost 7 bases, and 14 bases lay between the germline ends. Germline values: CDR1 DFQATT, CDR2 SNEGSKA (reference sequence). The CDR3 spans 11 residues. CDR3 protein: CSVRPLWEQYF. The CDR3 DNA reads TGCAGTGTCAGACCTTTATGGGAGCAGTACTTC.

The chain carries TRBV20-1 and TRBJ2-7, with D possibly called TRBD1 or TRBD2 (5 bases each). The CDR3 totals 14 residues. CDR1 is DFQATT, CDR2 SNEGSKA, per germline (reference sequence). V dropped 6 bases and J dropped 4 bases, with 19 bases sitting between them. This CDR3 is CSAPNRDGAYEQYF. The CDR3 coding sequence is TGCAGTGCCCCGAACCGGGACGGGGCATACGAGCAGTACTTC.